This T cell receptor beta chain was retrieved from a study of blood T cell repertoires in COVID-19. On the study more broadly: The analysed material was cDNA or gDNA that came from T cells, B-cell-depleted T cells, or PBMCs.

TCRdb keeps only in-frame clones here, not all; method: immunoSEQ multiplex PCR. The sample lists roughly 100,000 clones; roughly 76% were seen once. Trimming took off 3 bases at V and 1 base at J, with 9 bases between the two ends. This CDR3 is built from 14 residues. Germline values: CDR1 KGHSH, CDR2 LQKENI. Sequenced: peripheral blood. This receptor was obtained from a man aged 80 or over with COVID-19, enrolled during active disease. The rearrangement uses TRBV18 and TRBJ1-2; D is unresolved. Here the CDR3 reads CASSPGRGNYGYTF. CDR3 nucleotide sequence: TGTGCCAGCTCACCGGGCCGGGGTAACTATGGCTACACCTTC.